These 27 T cell receptor beta chains came from one sample sequenced in a study of cytomegalovirus exposure and HLA in healthy donors (dated by TCRdb to 2015 to 2018). The library relied on the immunoSEQ multiplex PCR assay. The multiplex PCR relied on a mix of 60 forward primers for TCR Vbeta segments and 13 reverse primers for TCR Jbeta segments. The source is immuneACCESS, and TCRdb retained only in-frame sequences with V and J called. Part of the clones is not carried over; for the studies checked, unresolved V genes explain less than half of this, and the remainder is unexplained. The sample profile shows 150,000 to 200,000 clones; about 80% of them were found once. The ten most abundant clones make up about 1% of the sample. The sample taken for sequencing was PBMCs. The receptors shown here come from a woman aged 40 to 50 in good health and CMV-seronegative.

This clone was detected once. V usage is TRBV7-2 and J usage is TRBJ1-1; no clear D. The CDR3 consists of 14 residues. The V and J ends lost 5 bases and 10 bases respectively, with 20 bases between them. Germline V CDR1 and CDR2: SGHTA, FQGNSA. CDR3 in DNA: TGTGCCAGCAGCCCTCACCCGGCGGAGCACGGAGCTTTCTTT. This gives the protein CASSPHPAEHGAFF.

The chain joins TRBV19 to TRBJ2-3, with D possibly TRBD2 on 6 matching bases. Germline V CDR1 and CDR2: LNHDA, SQIVND (reference sequence). The CDR3 contains 14 residues. The V gene lost 9 bases and the J gene lost 0 bases, with 13 bases spanning the gap. The CDR3 DNA sequence: TGTGCCAGCCGCCGGGGGACTAGCACAGATACGCAGTATTTT. Encoded protein: CASRRGTSTDTQYF.

The J gene is TRBJ2-7, the V gene TRBV5-8; possible D gene TRBD2, 6 bases. The V end was cut by 6 bases, the J end by 7 bases, with 17 bases between. This CDR3 region has 13 residues. CDR1 SGHTS and CDR2 YDEGEE come from the germline V gene. The CDR3 DNA reads TGTGCCAGCACCGAATCTGGAGGGCTTGAGCAGTACGTC. It translates to CASTESGGLEQYV.

The rearrangement links TRBV7-8 to TRBJ2-1, with 10 bases that match TRBD2. With V trimmed by 0 bases and J by 0 bases, 8 bases remained unmatched. The CDR3 has 19 amino acids. Germline values: CDR1 SGHVS, CDR2 FQNEAQ. This CDR3 reads CASSLAFSGRHTSYNEQFF. The CDR3 nucleotides read TGTGCCAGCAGCTTAGCCTTTAGCGGGAGGCACACCTCCTACAATGAGCAGTTCTTC. The entire variable domain, with the rest obtained from reference TRBV7-8 and TRBJ2-1, is as follows: GAGVSQSPRYKVAKRGQDVALRCDPISGHVSLFWYQQALGQGPEFLTYFQNEAQLDKSGLPSDRFFAERPEGSVSTLKIQRTQQEDSAVYLCASSLAFSGRHTSYNEQFFGPGTRLTVL.

This rearrangement joins TRBV5-1 to TRBJ2-2, with 8 bases fitting TRBD1. Germline CDR1 and CDR2: SGHRS and YFSETQ. This CDR3 has 17 residues. The J segment lost 0 bases and the V segment lost 4 bases, leaving 8 bases of the junction unmatched. In nucleotides, the CDR3 is TGCGCCAGCAGCCCAACTAGGGGACAGGCGAACACCGGGGAGCTGTTTTTT. The encoded protein is CASSPTRGQANTGELFF.

The chain carries TRBV6-5 and TRBJ1-2, with D possibly being TRBD1 (5 bases). With 5 bases removed from V and 4 bases from J, the gap between germline ends came to 11 bases. The CDR3 totals 13 residues. CDR1 and CDR2 (germline): MNHEY, SVGAGI. CDR3 in DNA: TGTGCCAGCAGTATGACAGTTGGCTATGGCTACACCTTC. Translated, it gives CASSMTVGYGYTF.

The chain is built from TRBV12-2 and TRBJ2-7; the table assigns TRBD2, which was not confirmed against the DNA. TRBV12-2 is an annotated pseudogene. The CDR3 contains 17 residues. The CDR3 nucleotides read TGTGCAAGTCGCACGGAGTCTAGCGGGAGGGGGCCCTACGAGCAGTACGTC. Its translation: CASRTESSGRGPYEQYV.

The gene calls are TRBV7-9 and TRBJ2-3; 7 nucleotides line up with TRBD2. There are 17 residues in the CDR3. V trimming: 7 bases; J trimming: 2 bases; junction bases outside the gene matches: 15. Germline loops: CDR1 SEHNR, CDR2 FQNEAQ (reference sequence). The CDR3 nucleotides are TGTGCCAGCACAACCCAGGCGGGGGAGGACCCCACAGATACGCAGTATTTT. It codes for CASTTQAGEDPTDTQYF.

Only a few counts were recorded for this clone. This sequence joins TRBV10-3 and TRBJ1-5; 7 bases agree with TRBD1. The CDR3 covers 13 residues. Per germline, CDR1 ENHRY and CDR2 SYGVKD. Losses at the gene ends were 10 bases for V and 3 bases for J; bases not matched to a gene: 6. The CDR3 protein is CATRQGPNQPQHF. Here the CDR3 DNA reads TGTGCCACAAGACAGGGACCCAATCAGCCCCAGCATTTT.

Comments on this clone: Relative to the germline gene, one junction end is altered; a read error may explain this. The chain employs TRBV7-9 and TRBJ2-5; 12 bases match TRBD2. Germline V gene sequence: CDR1 SEHNR, CDR2 FQNEAQ (reference sequence). The CDR3 loop spans 16 amino acids. CDR3 bases: TGTTCCAGCAGCTTAGCGCTAGCGGGAGGGGGAGAGACCCAGTACTTC. Its translation: CSSSLALAGGGETQYF.

The chain recombines TRBV18 with TRBJ1-1; D not resolved. The V and J ends lost 2 bases and 1 base respectively, with 11 bases between them. Germline CDR1 reads KGHSH; CDR2 reads LQKENI. The CDR3 contains 15 residues. CDR3 DNA sequence: TGTGCCAGCTCACCAAGCGGTAGTGCGAACACTGAAGCTTTCTTT. This sequence encodes CASSPSGSANTEAFF.

This clone was observed once. The chain combines TRBV4-3 with TRBJ2-1; 7 nucleotides line up with TRBD2. CDR3 length: 15 amino acids. Germline CDR1 is LGHNA and CDR2 is YSLEER. The V and J ends lost 5 bases and 0 bases, in that order; junction bases with no gene match: 4. The CDR3 reads CASSLAGGSYNEQFF. CDR3 coding DNA: TGCGCCAGCAGCTTAGCGGGCGGCTCCTACAATGAGCAGTTCTTC.

The chain couples TRBV27 to TRBJ1-1; the D is unclear. Germline lookup yields CDR1 MNHEY and CDR2 SMNVEV (reference sequence). This CDR3 has 14 residues. V was shortened by 0 bases and J by 0 bases, with 5 bases between the two germline ends. The CDR3 protein is CASSLSRMNTEAFF. As DNA, the CDR3 is TGTGCCAGCAGTTTATCCCGTATGAACACTGAAGCTTTCTTT.

The chain has TRBV4-2 and TRBJ2-1, with D possibly being TRBD2 (6 bases). Per germline, CDR1 LGHNA and CDR2 YNFKEQ. Trimming cost V 0 bases and J 1 base, with 10 bases left between them. This CDR3 has 16 amino acids. As DNA, the CDR3 is TGTGCCAGCAGCCAAGAAACGGGAGTGTCCTACAATGAGCAGTTCTTC. This encodes CASSQETGVSYNEQFF.

The gene calls are TRBV19 and TRBJ2-1; 7 bases are shared with TRBD2. The junction had 13 bases not matched to a gene; V was cut back by 7 bases and J by 4 bases. The V gene's germline CDR1 is LNHDA and CDR2 SQIVND (reference sequence). The CDR3 length is 16 residues. The CDR3 nucleotides are TGTGCCAGTACCGCCTTCTATAACGGGAGGTACAATGAGCAGTTCTTC. It yields the protein CASTAFYNGRYNEQFF. Full variable domain (rest looked up from reference TRBV19 and TRBJ2-1): DGGITQSPKYLFRKEGQNVTLSCEQNLNHDAMYWYRQDPGQGLRLIYYSQIVNDFQKGDIAEGYSVSREKKESFPLTVTSAQKNPTAFYLCASTAFYNGRYNEQFFGPGTRLTVL.

The rearrangement joins TRBV19 to TRBJ1-2, with D possibly matching TRBD1 (6 bases). The CDR3 runs 16 residues. V lost 3 bases, J lost 1 base, and 15 bases lay in between. Germline CDR1 is LNHDA and CDR2 is SQIVND (reference sequence). CDR3 sequence: CASSMGSGEGNYGYTF. The CDR3, as DNA: TGTGCCAGTAGTATGGGATCAGGGGAAGGTAACTATGGCTACACCTTC.

This clone was counted a few times. The chain has TRBV5-1 and TRBJ1-1; 8 bases fit TRBD1. Germline CDR1 SGHRS, CDR2 YFSETQ. After removal of 4 bases from V and 1 base from J, the junction contained 12 bases not matched to a gene. The CDR3 totals 17 residues. The CDR3 sequence is CASSRGLAGGSNTEAFF. The CDR3 coding sequence is TGCGCCAGCAGCCGGGGTCTGGCAGGGGGCTCGAACACTGAAGCTTTCTTT.

The chain employs TRBV5-4 and TRBJ2-7, with 12 bases lining up with TRBD2. From germline, CDR1 is SGHNT and CDR2 YYREEE (reference sequence). The CDR3 runs 18 residues. The junction had 14 bases not matched to a gene; V was cut back by 0 bases and J by 7 bases. CDR3 sequence (DNA): TGTGCCAGCAGCTTGGGGTCACTAGCGGGAGGTCGAGGGAAAGAGCAGTACGTC. Its protein product is CASSLGSLAGGRGKEQYV.

V and J are TRBV7-6 and TRBJ1-5, with 7 bases lining up with TRBD1. Germline V gives CDR1 SGHVS, CDR2 FNYEAQ. CDR3 size: 17 residues. V gave up 0 bases and J gave up 5 bases; unmatched junction bases: 10. CDR3 in amino acids: CASSLAPDRANYQPQHF. CDR3 bases: TGTGCCAGCAGCTTAGCTCCCGACAGGGCAAACTATCAGCCCCAGCATTTT. Based on the CDR3 plus reference TRBV7-6 and TRBJ1-5, the full variable domain is GAGVSQSPRYKVTKRGQDVALRCDPISGHVSLYWYRQALGQGPEFLTYFNYEAQQDKSGLPNDRFSAERPEGSISTLTIQRTEQRDSAMYRCASSLAPDRANYQPQHFGDGTRLSIL.

As DNA, the CDR3 is TGTGCCAGCAGGGTTCAGGGAGGGAGTAATGAAAAACTGTTTTTT. Translated: CASRVQGGSNEKLFF. This chain connects TRBV28 to TRBJ1-4; D might be TRBD1 (5 bases). V shed 6 bases and J shed 4 bases, with 15 bases lying between them. CDR1 is MDHEN, CDR2 SYDVKM, per germline. CDR3 length: 15 residues.

V usage is TRBV5-1 and J usage is TRBJ2-3, with TRBD2 matching over 9 bases. CDR3 length: 17 residues. With V trimmed by 3 bases and J by 1 base, 9 bases remained unmatched. From germline, CDR1 is SGHRS and CDR2 YFSETQ. CDR3 nucleotide sequence: TGCGCCAGCAGCTCCATAGCGGGAGTATCCGGCACAGATACGCAGTATTTT. Protein product: CASSSIAGVSGTDTQYF.

This chain joins TRBV6-6 and TRBJ2-3, with 7 bases fitting TRBD2. CDR1 is MNHNY, CDR2 SVGAGI, per germline (reference sequence). V shed 0 bases, J shed 2 bases, and the junction held 2 bases outside the gene matches. This CDR3 has 15 amino acids. The CDR3 nucleotides are TGTGCCAGCAGTTACTCCCTAGCGGTCACAGATACGCAGTATTTT. Translated: CASSYSLAVTDTQYF.

This clone was seen a single time. This CDR3 is CATSTFAGGTQETQYF. The CDR3 coding sequence is TGTGCCACCAGCACGTTCGCAGGGGGGACCCAAGAGACCCAGTACTTC. The chain has TRBV15 and TRBJ2-5; D might be TRBD1 (7 bases). V lost 4 bases and J 1 base, leaving 16 bases between the germline ends. Per germline, CDR1 LNHNV and CDR2 YYDKDF (reference sequence). The CDR3 totals 16 residues.

V gene TRBV30 combines with J gene TRBJ2-3, with TRBD1 as a possible D gene (5 bases). Germline CDR1 reads GTSNPN; CDR2 reads SVGIG (reference sequence). The CDR3 runs to 16 residues. The V end was cut by 1 base, the J end by 4 bases, with 18 bases between. The CDR3 DNA sequence: TGTGCCTGGAGTGCGAGCAGGGCGAGCATCGCAGATACGCAGTATTTT. Translating gives CAWSASRASIADTQYF.

This clone was seen a handful of times. V usage is TRBV5-1 and J usage is TRBJ2-1, with TRBD2 matching over 7 bases. This CDR3 spans 14 amino acids. CDR1 and CDR2 from the germline V gene are SGHRS and YFSETQ. The V segment lost 5 bases and the J segment 5 bases; nucleotides outside the gene matches: 7. DNA for the CDR3: TGCGCCAGCAGATCTAGCGGAGTCCACAATGAGCAGTTCTTC. This sequence encodes CASRSSGVHNEQFF.

V and J are TRBV5-1 and TRBJ2-3; TRBD2 agrees at 10 bases. This CDR3 region has 15 residues. Germline assignment: CDR1 SGHRS and CDR2 YFSETQ. Trimming took 5 bases from V and 3 from J; bases not matched to a gene: 6. CDR3 amino acids: CASRRASGSTDTQYF. The CDR3 DNA follows: TGCGCCAGCAGGAGGGCTAGCGGGAGTACAGATACGCAGTATTTT.

The chain joins TRBV19 to TRBJ1-2; 10 bases agree with TRBD1. The CDR3 length is 15 residues. V shed 7 bases, J shed 3 bases, and the junction held 8 bases outside the gene matches. CDR1 and CDR2 (germline): LNHDA, SQIVND (reference sequence). CDR3 amino acids: CASTSEGQGDYGYTF. As DNA, the CDR3 is TGTGCCAGTACCTCGGAAGGACAGGGGGACTATGGCTACACCTTC.